This T cell receptor beta chain originates from a study of blood T cell repertoires in COVID-19. Background on the study: Spain, Italy and the United States supplied samples that represented acute and convalescent COVID-19. T cells, B-cell-depleted T cells, or PBMCs provided the cDNA or gDNA that served as material.

Trimming cost V 6 bases and J 1 base; bases outside gene matches: 4. CDR3 length equals 15 residues. The V gene's germline CDR1 is SNHLY and CDR2 FYNNEI. Authors' methods: Cell counts per sample came from amplifying reference gene primers. Method: immunoSEQ multiplex PCR; TCRdb's copy keeps in-frame clones and lacks some. V and J calls and clone size are given by that table; D and trimming were obtained from the DNA. The table records roughly 59,000 clones, around 80% of them present only once. This TCR was recovered from a man of 80 years or more with acute or convalescent COVID-19. The chain links TRBV2 to TRBJ1-5, with TRBD1 matching 9 bases. Material: peripheral blood. The CDR3 sequence is CASSRDRASNQPQHF. The DNA for the CDR3 is TGTGCCAGCAGCAGGGACAGGGCGAGCAATCAGCCCCAGCATTTT.